The clone carrying this T cell receptor (beta chain) was found many times. The source of the sample is a study of early T cells in non-severe SARS-CoV-2 infection. The CDR3 is 14 amino acids. Germline CDR1 reads DFQATT; CDR2 reads SNEGSKA (reference sequence). With 1 base clipped from V and 5 bases from J, the junction kept 7 bases outside the gene matches. In TCRdb, the 5' RACE reads were re-called with MiXCR into one record per CDR3 protein. The table has more than 65,000 distinct CDR3 sequences, around 13% seen once; the top ten hold about 1.3%. The receptor was derived from an adult who was a healthcare worker with PCR-confirmed SARS-CoV-2 infection or an uninfected control (not recorded which). This chain uses TRBV20-1 with TRBJ1-1; TRBD1 aligns across 7 bases. The sequenced material came from whole blood. For the CDR3, the DNA is TGCAGTGCTAGAGGAACTCCAGGGGGGACTGAAGCTTTCTTT. Translated, it gives CSARGTPGGTEAFF.